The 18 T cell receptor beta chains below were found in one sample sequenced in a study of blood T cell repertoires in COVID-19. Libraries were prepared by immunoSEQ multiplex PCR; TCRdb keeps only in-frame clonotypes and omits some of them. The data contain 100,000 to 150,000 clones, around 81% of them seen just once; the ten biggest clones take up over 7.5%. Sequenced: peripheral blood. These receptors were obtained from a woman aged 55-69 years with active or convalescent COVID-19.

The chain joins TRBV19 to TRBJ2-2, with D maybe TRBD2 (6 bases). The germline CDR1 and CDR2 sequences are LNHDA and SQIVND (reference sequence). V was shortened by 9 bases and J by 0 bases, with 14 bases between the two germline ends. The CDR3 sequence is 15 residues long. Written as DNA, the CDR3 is TGTGCCAGCCAACCCCCGGGGGCGAACACCGGGGAGCTGTTTTTT. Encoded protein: CASQPPGANTGELFF.

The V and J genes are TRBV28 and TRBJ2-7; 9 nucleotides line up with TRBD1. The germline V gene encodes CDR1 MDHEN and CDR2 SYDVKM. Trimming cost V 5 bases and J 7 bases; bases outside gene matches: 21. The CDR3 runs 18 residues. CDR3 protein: CASSPMRVRRGQGFEQYF. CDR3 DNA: TGTGCCAGCAGTCCCATGAGAGTTCGGAGAGGACAGGGGTTTGAGCAGTACTTC.

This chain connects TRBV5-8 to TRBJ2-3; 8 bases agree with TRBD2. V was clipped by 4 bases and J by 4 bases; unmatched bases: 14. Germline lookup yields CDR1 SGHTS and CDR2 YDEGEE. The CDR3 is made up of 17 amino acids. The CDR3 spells CASSPLSHPGGADTQYF. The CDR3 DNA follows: TGTGCCAGCAGCCCCCTATCCCATCCGGGGGGGGCAGATACGCAGTATTTT.

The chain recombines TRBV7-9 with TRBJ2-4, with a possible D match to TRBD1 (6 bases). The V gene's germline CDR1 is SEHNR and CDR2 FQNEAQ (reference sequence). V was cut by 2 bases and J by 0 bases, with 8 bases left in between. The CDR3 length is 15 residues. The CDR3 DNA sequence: TGTGCCAGCAGCTTATGGACAGTAGCCAAAAACATTCAGTACTTC. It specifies CASSLWTVAKNIQYF.

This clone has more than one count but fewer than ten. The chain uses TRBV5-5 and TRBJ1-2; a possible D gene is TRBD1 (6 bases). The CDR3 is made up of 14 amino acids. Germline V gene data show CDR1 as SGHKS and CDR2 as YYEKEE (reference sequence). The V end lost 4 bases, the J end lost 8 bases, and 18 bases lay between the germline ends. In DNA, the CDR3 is TGTGCCAGCAGCGCGGCCTGGACAGCGCAAGGCTACACCTTC. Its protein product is CASSAAWTAQGYTF.

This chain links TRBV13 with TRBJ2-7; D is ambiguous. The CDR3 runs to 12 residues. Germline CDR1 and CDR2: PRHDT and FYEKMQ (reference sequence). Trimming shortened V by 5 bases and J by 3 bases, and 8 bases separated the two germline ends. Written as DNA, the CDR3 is TGTGCCAGCAGCAGAGCTCGCTACGAGCAGTACTTC. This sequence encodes CASSRARYEQYF.

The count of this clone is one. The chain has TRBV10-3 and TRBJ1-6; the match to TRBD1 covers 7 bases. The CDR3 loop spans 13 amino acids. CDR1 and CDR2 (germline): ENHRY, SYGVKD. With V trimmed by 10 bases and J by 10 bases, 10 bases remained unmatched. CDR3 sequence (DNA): TGTGCCACCGGACAGGCAACAGACTCACCCCTCCACTTT. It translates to CATGQATDSPLHF.

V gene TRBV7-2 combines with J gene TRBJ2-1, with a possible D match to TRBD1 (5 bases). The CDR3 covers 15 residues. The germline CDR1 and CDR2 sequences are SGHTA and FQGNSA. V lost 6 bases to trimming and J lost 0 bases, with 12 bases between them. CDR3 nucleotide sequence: TGTGCCAGCAGTTCGACAGCCAGCTCCTACAATGAGCAGTTCTTC. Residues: CASSSTASSYNEQFF.

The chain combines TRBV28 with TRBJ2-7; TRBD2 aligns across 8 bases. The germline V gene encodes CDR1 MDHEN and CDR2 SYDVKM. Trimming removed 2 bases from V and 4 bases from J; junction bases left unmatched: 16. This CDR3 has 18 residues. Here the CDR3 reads CASSLPRGGGTRLYEQYF. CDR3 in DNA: TGTGCCAGCAGTTTACCCCGGGGGGGCGGGACCAGACTATACGAGCAGTACTTC.

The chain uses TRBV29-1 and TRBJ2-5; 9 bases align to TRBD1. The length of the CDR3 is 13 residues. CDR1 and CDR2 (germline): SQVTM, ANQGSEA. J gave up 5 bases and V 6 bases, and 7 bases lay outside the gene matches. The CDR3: CSVVTGGWETQYF. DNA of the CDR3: TGCAGCGTCGTGACAGGGGGTTGGGAGACCCAGTACTTC.

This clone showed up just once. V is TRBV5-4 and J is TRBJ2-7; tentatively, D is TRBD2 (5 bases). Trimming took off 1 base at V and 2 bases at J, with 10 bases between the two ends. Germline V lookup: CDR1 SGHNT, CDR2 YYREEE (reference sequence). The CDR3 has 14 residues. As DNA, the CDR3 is TGTGCCAGCAGCTTGCGTCGGGAACCCTACGAGCAGTACTTC. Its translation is CASSLRREPYEQYF.

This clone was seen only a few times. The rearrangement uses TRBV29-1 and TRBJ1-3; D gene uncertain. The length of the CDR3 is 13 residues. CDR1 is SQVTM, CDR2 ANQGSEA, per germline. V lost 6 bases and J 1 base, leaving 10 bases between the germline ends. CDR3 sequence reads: CSVTVSSGNTIYF. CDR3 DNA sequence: TGCAGCGTAACGGTTAGTTCTGGAAACACCATATATTTT.

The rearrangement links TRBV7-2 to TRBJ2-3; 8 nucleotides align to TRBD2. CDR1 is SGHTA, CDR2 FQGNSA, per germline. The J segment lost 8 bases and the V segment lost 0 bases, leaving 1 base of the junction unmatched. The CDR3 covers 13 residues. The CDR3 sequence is CASSLALAGTQYF. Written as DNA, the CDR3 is TGTGCCAGCAGCTTAGCGCTAGCGGGTACGCAGTATTTT.

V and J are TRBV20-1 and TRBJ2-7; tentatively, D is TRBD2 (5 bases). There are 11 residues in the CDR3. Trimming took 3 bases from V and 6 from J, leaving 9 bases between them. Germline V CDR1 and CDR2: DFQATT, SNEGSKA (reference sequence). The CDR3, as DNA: TGCAGTGCTAGGCTCGGGGTCGAGCAGTACGTC. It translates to CSARLGVEQYV.

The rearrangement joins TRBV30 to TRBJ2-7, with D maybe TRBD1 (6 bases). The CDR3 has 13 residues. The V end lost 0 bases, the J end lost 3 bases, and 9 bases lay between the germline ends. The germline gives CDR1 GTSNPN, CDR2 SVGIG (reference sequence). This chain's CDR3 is CAWSVGTFYEQYF. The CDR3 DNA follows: TGTGCCTGGAGTGTAGGGACATTCTACGAGCAGTACTTC.

The CDR3 is CASSPLTGADTQYF. DNA of the CDR3: TGCGCCAGCAGCCCCCTGACAGGGGCAGATACGCAGTATTTT. The chain recombines TRBV5-1 with TRBJ2-3; TRBD1 matches at 8 bases. The junction had 5 bases not matched to a gene; V was cut back by 4 bases and J by 4 bases. CDR1 SGHRS and CDR2 YFSETQ come from the germline V gene. The CDR3 has 14 amino acids. Combining the CDR3 with reference TRBV5-1 and TRBJ2-3 gives the whole variable domain KAGVTQTPRYLIKTRGQQVTLSCSPISGHRSVSWYQQTPGQGLQFLFEYFSETQRNKGNFPGRFSGRQFSNSRSEMNVSTLELGDSALYLCASSPLTGADTQYFGPGTRLTVL.

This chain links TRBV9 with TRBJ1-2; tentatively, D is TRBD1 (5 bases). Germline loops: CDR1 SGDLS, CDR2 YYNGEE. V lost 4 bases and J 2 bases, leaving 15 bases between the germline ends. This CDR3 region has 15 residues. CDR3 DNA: TGTGCCAGCAGCCCAACGGGGGATCTCAACTATGGCTACACCTTC. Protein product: CASSPTGDLNYGYTF.

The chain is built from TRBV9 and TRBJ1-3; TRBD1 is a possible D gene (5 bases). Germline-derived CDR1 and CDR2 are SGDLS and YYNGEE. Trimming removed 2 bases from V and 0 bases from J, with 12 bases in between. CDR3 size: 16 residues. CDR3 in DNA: TGTGCCAGCAGCGTCGGAGGGACCTTCTCTGGAAACACCATATATTTT. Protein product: CASSVGGTFSGNTIYF. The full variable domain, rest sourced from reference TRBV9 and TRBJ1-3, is DSGVTQTPKHLITATGQRVTLRCSPRSGDLSVYWYQQSLDQGLQFLIQYYNGEERAKGNILERFSAQQFPDLHSELNLSSLELGDSALYFCASSVGGTFSGNTIYFGEGSWLTVV.